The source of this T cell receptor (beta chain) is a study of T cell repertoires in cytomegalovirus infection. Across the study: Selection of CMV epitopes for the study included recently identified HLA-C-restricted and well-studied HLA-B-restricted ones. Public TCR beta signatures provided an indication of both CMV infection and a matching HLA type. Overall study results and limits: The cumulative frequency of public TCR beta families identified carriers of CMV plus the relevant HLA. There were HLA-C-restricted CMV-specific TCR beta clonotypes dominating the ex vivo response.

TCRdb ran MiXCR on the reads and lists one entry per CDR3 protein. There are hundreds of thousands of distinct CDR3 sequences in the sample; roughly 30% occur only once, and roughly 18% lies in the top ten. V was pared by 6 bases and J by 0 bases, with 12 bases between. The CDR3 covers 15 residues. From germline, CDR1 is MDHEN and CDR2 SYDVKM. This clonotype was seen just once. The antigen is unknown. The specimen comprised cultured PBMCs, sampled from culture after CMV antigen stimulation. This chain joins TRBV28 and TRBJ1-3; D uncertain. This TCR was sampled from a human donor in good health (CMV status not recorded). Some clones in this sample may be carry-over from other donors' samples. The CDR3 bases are TGTGCCAGCAGAGAGTATTCCAACTCTGGAAACACCATATATTTT. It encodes CASREYSNSGNTIYF.